The present TCR beta chain was sequenced within a study of shared clonotypes between healthy human individuals (dated by TCRdb to the early 2020s). General notes on the study: The cohort comprised two women and three men aged 18 to 49 years. Leukapheresis yielded between about 0.85 and 10 billion PBMCs per donor. For each donor, three plates each were used for CD4 naive and CD4 memory, two plates were used for CD8 naive, and one plate was used for CD8 memory. To estimate repertoire size and how much clonotype sharing occurs between individuals, the study deeply sequenced the blood TCR repertoires of five healthy adults. To increase sequencing depth and limit assay-specific biases, different laboratories used diverse techniques to prepare libraries and sequence TCR repertoires.

Using the deep immunoSEQ assay, TCR CDR3 regions were amplified from genomic DNA by multiplex PCR. Extracted genomic DNA from each cell subset was spread evenly across all wells of several immunoSEQ 96-well plates, with each plate serving as a replicate. For sorted subsets, approximately 200 ng of genomic DNA, equivalent to around 31,000 T cell genomes, went into each replicate PCR. The purified libraries were quantified using a Qubit 3.0 fluorometer, sized with a Bioanalyzer 2100, and then quantified again using the KAPA Library Quantification kit. A separate single-read 150-cycle Illumina NextSeq 550 flow cell was used to sequence each immunoSEQ 96-well plate. For the original study's pipeline: The immunoSEQ output contained only junctional sequences without quality scores, so filtering could not match that applied to full-length reads. To assign V/J genes and CDR3, sequences were annotated using PyIR, a Python wrapper for IgBLAST v1.9, with IMGT germline references. Any read was removed if the V/J assignment was weak (E-value above 1e-6), the CDR3 was missing, or the read contained stop codons, out-of-frame junctions, or ambiguous translated residues. V3J clonotypes were defined by identical inferred V gene, J gene, and CDR3 amino acid sequence. Percentage overlap between repertoires was calculated by dividing the number of shared unique clonotypes by the size of the smaller repertoire. Repertoire richness was assessed with RTK rarefaction, the Chao1 estimator, and Recon v2.1 estimates of unobserved clonotypes. Generation probabilities for all TCRbeta clonotypes obtained by the gDNA method from a handful of donors were computed using OLGA. The clones in this table, taken by TCRdb from immuneACCESS, are in-frame only. Not every clone is retained; where verified, under half of the shortfall comes from an unresolved V gene, and the cause of the rest is unknown. V, J and clone size are taken as reported in that table, and D and trimming were inferred from the DNA itself. Recorded for this sample are roughly 2.5 million clones; roughly nine tenths of them occurred a single time. Of the sample, 0.11% to 0.15% falls within the top ten clones.

The donors were healthy, HIV-negative adults with no recently reported acute infections or vaccinations. Every donor was a Caucasian adult residing in Nashville, Tennessee, USA. Magnetic negative selection was used to enrich CD4+ T cells, after which naive cells were positively selected on CD45RA and the negative fraction became the memory subset. Blood was obtained by leukapheresis, after which PBMCs were separated by Ficoll-Histopaque density gradient centrifugation and cryopreserved in liquid nitrogen vapor phase. Analytical flow cytometry was used to check the purity and quantity of every magnetically sorted T cell population. Genomic DNA was isolated from each sorted fraction and quantified by UV absorbance on a Nanodrop 2000c. The investigation overall reported the following: Larger estimated clonotype richness was generally found for naive subsets than for memory subsets. Sampling was restricted to blood, and TCR repertoires in tissues likely differ from the TCR repertoires found in blood. The small number of donors limited the genetic and exposure-history diversity represented. When four donors were compared, the shared fraction of clonotypes was approximately 5% for naive CD4, around 3.5% for naive CD8, roughly 2.5% for memory CD4, and 0.4% for memory CD8. Clonotypes shared by all four sorted-subset donors showed higher generation probabilities than non-shared clonotypes. Pairwise subsampling led to the expectation that sequencing depth would affect the degree of clonotype sharing among donors. Even with the large sequencing depth, rarefaction of the sorted-subset datasets indicated that sequencing was incomplete.

As regards this clone: It lacks a known antigen. No base quality values were provided; no much bigger clone lies one nucleotide off.

Measured from the cysteine to the phenylalanine, the CDR3 is 13 residues long. Only the CDR3 portion is preserved as DNA: 39 bases, with reading frame beginning at the first base. V is cut by 3 bases and J by 7 bases, and the space between the germline ends is 13 bases. CDR1 is given as WNHNN and CDR2 as SYGVQD, both from the germline V gene (reference sequence). This receptor was identified in a man aged 18 to 29 in good health. This chain joins TRBV10-1 to TRBJ2-7, with the identity of the D gene unclear. The sample comprised naive CD4+ T cells sorted from blood. In light of the paper, this sample's cell subset or site label describes: CD45RA+ positively selected. The DNA sequence reads TGCGCCAGCAGTGAATCCAGGTTCGGGGAGCAGTACTTC. It translates as CASSESRFGEQYF.